The clone carrying this T cell receptor (beta chain) showed up just a few times. Trimming took 1 base from V and 1 from J, leaving 13 bases between them. Germline CDR1 reads LGHDT; CDR2 reads YNNKEL (reference sequence). This CDR3 region has 16 residues. This specimen comes from a study of blood T cell repertoires in COVID-19. Here immunoSEQ multiplex PCR was the method, and the copy in TCRdb shows in-frame clones only, minus some. The table has tens of thousands of clones, 86% seen once. Sequenced sample: peripheral blood. The TCR sequence derives from a woman aged 80 or over in a cohort sampled during active or convalescent COVID-19. The chain links TRBV3-1 (or the pseudogene TRBV3-2) to TRBJ2-5; TRBD2 might be the D (6 bases). The CDR3 DNA reads as TGTGCCAGCAGCCAAGCGGGGGTAGCGGTCCAAGAGACCCAGTACTTC. Translation: CASSQAGVAVQETQYF.